This T cell receptor beta chain was profiled in a study of glioma-infiltrating T cells. The sample holds many counts of this clonotype. The antigen is not known. General study results and limits: CDR3 overlap between tissue and blood was very small.

Germline CDR1 and CDR2: LGHDT and YNNKEL (reference sequence). The CDR3 consists of 12 residues. With 3 bases removed from V and 4 bases from J, the gap between germline ends came to 6 bases. Amplification of TCR alpha and beta CDR3 regions from RNA used iRepertoire nested multiplex PCR. Input was roughly 95-400 ng of tissue mRNA or PBMC total RNA. TCRdb recomputed calls from the multiplex PCR reads with MiXCR, one row per CDR3 protein. The sample shows under 200,000 distinct CDR3 sequences, under 55% of them seen only once. Sequenced material: glioma tissue, nonneoplastic brain tissue, or PBMCs (not recorded which). This chain links TRBV3-1 with TRBJ1-2; D unresolved. The source is a human donor with low-grade glioma or glioblastoma, undergoing nonglioma brain surgery, or in good health (not recorded which). CDR3 coding DNA: TGTGCCAGCAGCCAGTCTATCTATGGCTACACCTTC. Translated, it gives CASSQSIYGYTF.